Shown below are 25 T cell receptor beta chains from a single sample sequenced in a study of shared clonotypes between healthy human individuals (TCRdb year 2020). CD8 naive samples were obtained by positive selection for CCR7 among CD45RO-negative cells, yielding a CD45RA+CCR7+ population from which TemRA cells were excluded. Receptor amplification or capture employed the immunoSEQ multiplex PCR assay. Imported from immuneACCESS, the table was reduced by TCRdb to in-frame sequences with V and J called. These copies leave out some clones; in studies compared against another copy, an unresolved V gene accounts for under half, and the cause of the remainder is not known. This sample comprises about 1,800,000 clones, around 96% of them detected only once. The top ten clones comprise around 1.2% of the sample. The sequencing sample was made of naive CD8+ T cells sorted from blood. This specimen's cell subset or site label, interpreted: CD45RA+CCR7+. These receptors all stem from a man in his late teens or twenties in good health.

The rearrangement links TRBV2 to TRBJ2-7, with 10 bases fitting TRBD1. Losses at the gene ends were 9 bases for V and 1 base for J; bases not matched to a gene: 9. Per germline, CDR1 SNHLY and CDR2 FYNNEI. The CDR3 loop spans 15 amino acids. CDR3 protein: CASRDRGPLSYEQYF. CDR3 coding DNA: TGTGCCAGTAGGGACAGGGGCCCCCTATCCTACGAGCAGTACTTC.

V gene TRBV30 combines with J gene TRBJ2-1, with D maybe TRBD2 (5 bases). CDR1 is GTSNPN and CDR2 is SVGIG in the germline V gene (reference sequence). Between the trimmed V and J ends, which lost 3 bases and 8 bases, there was a span of 14 bases. The CDR3 length is 13 residues. CDR3: CAWSAILGDEQFF. The CDR3 coding sequence is TGTGCCTGGAGCGCGATACTAGGCGATGAGCAGTTCTTC.

This clone was seen a few times. This sequence joins TRBV4-3 and TRBJ1-2; D is ambiguous. Looked up from germline, CDR1 is LGHNA and CDR2 is YSLEER. CDR3 length: 14 amino acids. The V end lost 1 base, the J end lost 3 bases, and 9 bases lay between the germline ends. This CDR3 is CASSQGTRYYGYTF. CDR3 DNA: TGCGCCAGCAGCCAAGGAACACGCTACTATGGCTACACCTTC.

The chain has TRBV5-7 and TRBJ2-4, with D perhaps TRBD2 (6 bases). TRBV5-7 is marked as an open reading frame, function uncertain. V was trimmed by 2 bases and J by 0 bases, leaving 9 bases between them. There are 15 residues in the CDR3. The CDR3 protein is CASSFGGAAKNIQYF. The DNA of the CDR3 is TGTGCCAGCAGCTTTGGAGGGGCAGCCAAAAACATTCAGTACTTC.

The chain couples TRBV7-9 to TRBJ2-2; TRBD1 might be the D (6 bases). Looked up from germline, CDR1 is SEHNR and CDR2 is FQNEAQ (reference sequence). V dropped 6 bases and J dropped 5 bases, with 10 bases sitting between them. This CDR3 is 13 amino acids long. CDR3: CASRSGETGELFF. In DNA form, the CDR3 reads TGTGCCAGCAGGTCAGGGGAGACCGGGGAGCTGTTTTTT.

V is TRBV6-5 and J is TRBJ1-2; a weak D match, TRBD1 (5 bases). The CDR3 is 15 amino acids. With 0 bases removed from V and 4 bases from J, the gap between germline ends came to 12 bases. Germline values: CDR1 MNHEY, CDR2 SVGAGI. CDR3 in amino acids: CASSYSEGFGYGYTF. CDR3 nucleotides: TGTGCCAGCAGTTACTCGGAGGGGTTCGGCTATGGCTACACCTTC.

The chain recombines TRBV5-6 with TRBJ1-2, with 8 bases matching TRBD1. The CDR3 loop spans 14 amino acids. Germline-derived CDR1 and CDR2 are SGHDT and YYEEEE. Germline trimming cut 7 bases from V and 2 bases from J; bases unmatched to any gene: 7. CDR3 residues: CASAGGPRNYGYTF. DNA for the CDR3: TGTGCCAGCGCAGGGGGCCCCCGGAACTATGGCTACACCTTC.

This clone was seen just once. The chain is built from TRBV28 and TRBJ2-2; TRBD2 matches 9 bases. Trimming removed 7 bases from V and 7 bases from J; junction bases left unmatched: 13. Germline CDR1 reads MDHEN; CDR2 reads SYDVKM. This CDR3 is 16 amino acids long. The CDR3: CASNPPASGDGGELFF. DNA of the CDR3: TGTGCCAGCAACCCCCCGGCTAGCGGGGATGGCGGGGAGCTGTTTTTT.

V usage is TRBV29-1 and J usage is TRBJ2-2, with D unresolved. This CDR3 comprises 15 residues. From germline, CDR1 is SQVTM and CDR2 ANQGSEA. V shed 2 bases and J shed 2 bases, with 12 bases lying between them. Here the CDR3 reads CSVEITLRNTGELFF. CDR3 nucleotides: TGCAGCGTTGAAATAACCCTACGAAACACCGGGGAGCTGTTTTTT.

The rearrangement joins TRBV27 to TRBJ2-5; 7 bases line up with TRBD1. The CDR3 totals 16 residues. V trimming: 5 bases; J trimming: 1 base; junction bases outside the gene matches: 10. The germline V gene has CDR1 MNHEY and CDR2 SMNVEV (reference sequence). In DNA, the CDR3 is TGTGCCAGCAGTCCCTCCACAGGGGACACCCAAGAGACCCAGTACTTC. Its protein product is CASSPSTGDTQETQYF.

Notes on this clone: The same CDR3 can be traced to other DNA sequences in this sample. The chain combines TRBV5-4 with TRBJ2-7; D unresolved. Germline V gives CDR1 SGHNT, CDR2 YYREEE (reference sequence). Trimming took 2 bases from V and 3 from J, leaving 6 bases between them. This CDR3 comprises 12 residues. CDR3: CASSLGNYEQYF. The DNA of the CDR3 is TGTGCCAGCAGCTTAGGCAACTACGAGCAGTACTTC.

J is TRBJ2-2 and V is TRBV27; TRBD2 agrees at 12 bases. The CDR3 is 17 residues long. CDR1 MNHEY and CDR2 SMNVEV come from the germline V gene (reference sequence). Losses at the gene ends were 6 bases for V and 4 bases for J; bases not matched to a gene: 9. CDR3 DNA: TGTGCCAGCAGCCACCTCGGGACTAGCGGGCTCACCGGGGAGCTGTTTTTT. As protein: CASSHLGTSGLTGELFF.

This chain uses TRBV9 with TRBJ2-7; 8 nucleotides match TRBD1. Germline V gene data show CDR1 as SGDLS and CDR2 as YYNGEE. With V trimmed by 8 bases and J by 3 bases, 7 bases remained unmatched. The CDR3 has 13 amino acids. DNA for the CDR3: TGTGCCAGAGAGGGACAGGACCTCTACGAGCAGTACTTC. Its protein product is CAREGQDLYEQYF.

The chain couples TRBV13 to TRBJ2-7, with TRBD1 matching 10 bases. The CDR3 is made up of 15 amino acids. Looked up from germline, CDR1 is PRHDT and CDR2 is FYEKMQ (reference sequence). V gave up 2 bases and J gave up 4 bases; unmatched junction bases: 5. CDR3 region: CASSLIRTGGYEQYF. CDR3 bases: TGTGCCAGCAGCTTAATTAGGACAGGGGGTTACGAGCAGTACTTC.

CDR3 residues: CASSPNRESSYNSPLHF. The CDR3 DNA sequence: TGTGCCAGCAGCCCCAACAGGGAGAGCTCCTATAATTCACCCCTCCACTTT. The chain has TRBV7-8 and TRBJ1-6, with TRBD1 as a possible D gene (6 bases). The germline gives CDR1 SGHVS, CDR2 FQNEAQ. CDR3 length: 17 residues. Trimming took off 5 bases at V and 0 bases at J, with 14 bases between the two ends.

This chain links TRBV19 with TRBJ2-7; D unresolved. The CDR3 sequence is 12 residues long. The V end lost 0 bases, the J end lost 5 bases, and 5 bases lay between the germline ends. The germline V gene has CDR1 LNHDA and CDR2 SQIVND (reference sequence). CDR3 sequence reads: CASSIEGNEQYF. The DNA of the CDR3 is TGTGCCAGTAGTATAGAGGGGAACGAGCAGTACTTC.

The chain joins TRBV6-6 to TRBJ1-2; D might be TRBD1 (6 bases). There are 13 residues in the CDR3. Germline CDR1 reads MNHNY; CDR2 reads SVGAGI (reference sequence). The germline V and J ends were trimmed by 6 bases and 12 bases, with 20 bases remaining between them. The CDR3 region has the DNA TGTGCCAGCAGCCTTGACTGGACAGCAGCCGACACCTTC. Encoded protein: CASSLDWTAADTF.

This sequence joins TRBV30 and TRBJ2-1, with 8 bases identical to TRBD2. This CDR3 region has 13 residues. CDR1 and CDR2 from the germline V gene are GTSNPN and SVGIG (reference sequence). Trimming removed 2 bases from V and 9 bases from J; junction bases left unmatched: 6. Written as DNA, the CDR3 is TGTGCCTGGAGTCACACGGGAGGGAGTGAGCAGTTCTTC. Its translation is CAWSHTGGSEQFF.

A remark on this clone: Other DNA sequences in this specimen translate into the identical CDR3. J is TRBJ2-7 and V is TRBV27; 7 bases line up with TRBD2. The CDR3 is made up of 14 amino acids. The trim removed 0 bases at V and 3 bases at J, leaving 2 bases unmatched. Germline CDR1 MNHEY, CDR2 SMNVEV (reference sequence). In nucleotides, the CDR3 is TGTGCCAGCAGTTTATCTCGCGGGAGCTACGAGCAGTACTTC. Protein product: CASSLSRGSYEQYF.

V usage is TRBV11-1 and J usage is TRBJ2-3; 11 bases map to TRBD2. J lost 2 bases, V lost 5 bases, and 12 bases had no gene match. The germline V gene has CDR1 SGHAT and CDR2 FQDESV (reference sequence). There are 18 residues in the CDR3. CDR3 coding DNA: TGTGCCAGCAGCCTCGATCAGCGACTAGCGGGGAACACAGATACGCAGTATTTT. Translating gives CASSLDQRLAGNTDTQYF.

The rearrangement joins TRBV15 to TRBJ1-5; the D is unclear. V gave up 0 bases and J gave up 0 bases, with 12 bases separating them. Germline CDR1 reads LNHNV; CDR2 reads YYDKDF (reference sequence). This CDR3 has 17 amino acids. The CDR3 DNA reads as TGTGCCACCAGCAGAGAACTTTCAGAACATAGCAATCAGCCCCAGCATTTT. This gives the protein CATSRELSEHSNQPQHF.

The chain has TRBV7-9 and TRBJ2-1; 7 bases fit TRBD2. This CDR3 region has 15 residues. V lost 1 base, J lost 5 bases, and 5 bases stayed unmatched. Germline V gene sequence: CDR1 SEHNR, CDR2 FQNEAQ (reference sequence). The CDR3 spells CASSLGREIDNEQFF. CDR3 in DNA: TGTGCCAGCAGCTTAGGGCGGGAGATCGACAATGAGCAGTTCTTC.

As concerns this clone: Additional DNA sequences in this sample encode the identical CDR3. V usage is TRBV6-5 and J usage is TRBJ2-7, with D uncertain. The CDR3 consists of 13 residues. Trimming removed 2 bases from V and 3 bases from J, with 8 bases in between. Germline V gene sequence: CDR1 MNHEY, CDR2 SVGAGI. The CDR3 loop is CASSYGVNYEQYF. The CDR3 nucleotides read TGTGCCAGCAGTTACGGGGTCAACTACGAGCAGTACTTC.

The rearrangement uses TRBV28 and TRBJ2-3; weak D call: TRBD2 (5 bases). Germline CDR1 MDHEN, CDR2 SYDVKM. The ends were cut back, 0 bases at V and 2 bases at J, with 15 bases in the middle. This CDR3 comprises 17 residues. The CDR3 DNA reads TGTGCCAGCAGTTTATGGGAGGAGGACCTTACCACAGATACGCAGTATTTT. It yields the protein CASSLWEEDLTTDTQYF.

The rearrangement joins TRBV7-9 to TRBJ2-5, with TRBD1 matching over 9 bases. Germline lookup yields CDR1 SEHNR and CDR2 FQNEAQ (reference sequence). The V segment lost 5 bases and the J segment 5 bases; nucleotides outside the gene matches: 9. The CDR3 has 15 residues. CDR3 sequence reads: CASSLGTGFLETQYF. CDR3 nucleotide sequence: TGTGCCAGCAGCCTGGGGACAGGGTTTTTGGAGACCCAGTACTTC.